Presented here are 20 T cell receptor beta chains from one specimen sequenced in a study of T-cell reconstitution after alpha-beta-depleted transplantation in children. The authors prepared the TCRbeta library with unique molecular identifiers. TCRdb fed the PCR reads into MiXCR, producing one record per CDR3 protein. The table includes 200,000 to 300,000 distinct CDR3 sequences, about 12% detected once. The sample was PBMCs from the stem cell graft donor, taken from the stem cell graft. All receptors come from a human donor who donated a stem cell graft to a child with acute lymphoblastic leukemia.

A single count supports this clonotype. A much larger clone lies one base from this, so it may be a read error. This rearrangement joins TRBV20-1 to TRBJ2-2; D is unclear. The V end lost 4 bases, the J end lost 1 base, and 7 bases lay between the germline ends. This CDR3 comprises 13 residues. The germline CDR1 and CDR2 sequences are DFQATT and SNEGSKA (reference sequence). DNA for the CDR3: TGCAGTGCTACTGATAAGAACACCGGGGAGCTGTTTTTT. Protein product: CSATDKNTGELFF.

This clonotype was found many times. The genes are TRBV7-2 and TRBJ2-5, with a tentative D call TRBD2 (6 bases). This CDR3 comprises 15 residues. The V and J ends lost 3 bases and 4 bases respectively, with 15 bases between them. The germline CDR1 and CDR2 sequences are SGHTA and FQGNSA. The CDR3 DNA is TGTGCCAGCAGCTTCGCACGGGACTTTGGAGAGACCCAGTACTTC. It translates to CASSFARDFGETQYF. Full variable domain (rest looked up from reference TRBV7-2 and TRBJ2-5): GAGVSQSPSNKVTEKGKDVELRCDPISGHTALYWYRQSLGQGLEFLIYFQGNSAPDKSGLPSDRFSAERTGGSVSTLTIQRTQQEDSAVYLCASSFARDFGETQYFGPGTRLLVL.

This clonotype occurred many times. V is TRBV7-2 and J is TRBJ1-2; 7 bases line up with TRBD1. Germline CDR1 reads SGHTA; CDR2 reads FQGNSA. The CDR3 totals 13 residues. Trimming at V came to 5 bases and at J to 4 bases, leaving 4 bases not matched to a gene. In nucleotides, the CDR3 is TGTGCCAGCAGCGAACAGGGGACCTATGGCTACACCTTC. Amino acid sequence: CASSEQGTYGYTF.

In its sample, this clonotype was seen many times. The V gene is TRBV7-9, the J gene TRBJ2-1, with D possibly TRBD2 on 5 matching bases. Germline V gene data show CDR1 as SEHNR and CDR2 as FQNEAQ (reference sequence). CDR3 length equals 16 residues. Trimming left V 6 bases short and J 0 bases short, with 15 bases between. CDR3 in amino acids: CASSPLGISSYNEQFF. The CDR3 bases are TGTGCCAGCAGTCCACTCGGGATAAGCTCCTACAATGAGCAGTTCTTC.

There are a few counts of this clonotype. This sequence joins TRBV6-2 or TRBV6-3 and TRBJ1-5; TRBD1 matches at 9 bases. The V gene's germline CDR1 is MNHEY and CDR2 SVGEGT. This CDR3 has 18 amino acids. The trim removed 2 bases at V and 7 bases at J, leaving 15 bases unmatched. The CDR3 bases are TGTGCCAGCAGTTACACCCGACAGGGGGTCCGGGTCGGCCAGCCCCAGCATTTT. This translates into CASSYTRQGVRVGQPQHF.

The table lists this clonotype with many counts. This chain connects TRBV7-2 to TRBJ2-1, with 10 bases that match TRBD1. V lost 4 bases and J lost 2; bases outside the gene matches: 11. Germline-derived CDR1 and CDR2 are SGHTA and FQGNSA. The CDR3 is 18 amino acids. The CDR3, as DNA: TGTGCCAGCAGCTACCGAGGGCCCGGGACAGGGGCCTACAATGAGCAGTTCTTC. Protein product: CASSYRGPGTGAYNEQFF.

This clonotype was counted at least ten times. This chain uses TRBV20-1 with TRBJ2-7; no clear D. Trimming left V 0 bases short and J 3 bases short, with 6 bases between. CDR1 is DFQATT, CDR2 SNEGSKA, per germline (reference sequence). The CDR3 extends over 12 amino acids. The CDR3 DNA follows: TGCAGTGCTAGAGAAGGGAACTACGAGCAGTACTTC. It codes for CSAREGNYEQYF.

This clonotype was observed many times. The chain joins TRBV4-3 to TRBJ2-1; TRBD2 aligns across 8 bases. Germline CDR1 LGHNA, CDR2 YSLEER. V dropped 0 bases and J dropped 2; count of bases not matched to a gene: 3. CDR3 length equals 16 residues. CDR3 nucleotide sequence: TGCGCCAGCAGCCAAGAGTTCGGGGGGGCCTACAATGAGCAGTTCTTC. Its translation is CASSQEFGGAYNEQFF.

This clonotype was recorded many times. The chain is built from TRBV7-9 and TRBJ1-1; a weak D match, TRBD1 (6 bases). The germline CDR1 and CDR2 sequences are SEHNR and FQNEAQ (reference sequence). V lost 1 base, J lost 0 bases, and 9 bases lay in between. The CDR3 runs 15 residues. CDR3 in DNA: TGTGCCAGCAGCTTAGAGGGACATCTGAACACTGAAGCTTTCTTT. Encoded protein: CASSLEGHLNTEAFF.

This clonotype was counted many times. The J gene is TRBJ1-2, the V gene TRBV5-1, with D possibly TRBD1 on 5 matching bases. V was shortened by 4 bases and J by 8 bases, with 15 bases between the two germline ends. Germline-derived CDR1 and CDR2 are SGHRS and YFSETQ. The CDR3 covers 13 residues. Written as DNA, the CDR3 is TGCGCCAGCAGCGTGAGCAGGGATTTAGGCTACACCTTC. Protein sequence: CASSVSRDLGYTF.

The table lists this clonotype with many counts. The V and J genes are TRBV6-1 and TRBJ1-1, with 9 bases fitting TRBD1. This CDR3 is built from 13 residues. The germline CDR1 and CDR2 sequences are MNHNS and SASEGT. V shed 2 bases and J 10 bases; nucleotides not matched to a gene: 5. The chain's CDR3 is CASSERQGDRAFF. The CDR3 DNA reads TGTGCCAGCAGTGAAAGACAGGGGGATCGAGCTTTCTTT.

This clonotype was found a few times. The chain recombines TRBV20-1 with TRBJ1-6; D unclear. CDR1 is DFQATT and CDR2 is SNEGSKA in the germline V gene (reference sequence). Trimming pared 3 bases from V and 10 bases from J, leaving 13 bases between. The CDR3 totals 13 residues. DNA for the CDR3: TGCAGTGCTAGTTCAGGCGGCGGCTCACCCCTCCACTTT. Its protein product is CSASSGGGSPLHF.

At least ten counts were recorded for this clonotype. V and J are TRBV2 and TRBJ1-5; D possibly corresponds to TRBD1 (5 bases). The germline V and J ends were trimmed by 4 bases and 0 bases, with 10 bases remaining between them. The CDR3 is made up of 15 amino acids. Looked up from germline, CDR1 is SNHLY and CDR2 is FYNNEI. Here the CDR3 reads CASSARQTSNQPQHF. CDR3 coding DNA: TGTGCCAGCAGTGCGAGACAGACTAGCAATCAGCCCCAGCATTTT.

At least ten counts were recorded for this clonotype. V usage is TRBV21-1 and J usage is TRBJ2-6. TRBV21-1 is deemed a pseudogene. CDR3 length: 17 residues. The CDR3 DNA reads TGTGCCAGCAGCCCTTGGAACCGGTCTAGTGGGGCCAACGTCCTGACTTTC. As protein: CASSPWNRSSGANVLTF.

This clonotype appeared many times. This chain connects TRBV18 to TRBJ2-1; 10 positions match TRBD2. The CDR3 runs to 19 residues. In germline, CDR1 is KGHSH, CDR2 LQKENI. Trimming cost V 3 bases and J 0 bases; bases outside gene matches: 11. This CDR3 reads CASSPDWGLAIFSYNEQFF. The CDR3 DNA reads as TGTGCCAGCTCACCGGACTGGGGACTAGCGATATTCTCCTACAATGAGCAGTTCTTC.

The chain couples TRBV7-8 to TRBJ2-2; no definite D call. V was shortened by 5 bases and J by 4 bases, with 14 bases between the two germline ends. Germline V lookup: CDR1 SGHVS, CDR2 FQNEAQ. CDR3 length: 15 residues. In DNA, the CDR3 is TGTGCCAGCAGCGCTGGTCGATTTGCCACCGGGGAGCTGTTTTTT. It codes for CASSAGRFATGELFF.

This clonotype occurred a few times. This chain links TRBV21-1 with TRBJ1-6; TRBD1, the table's D call, lacks a check against the DNA. TRBV21-1 is flagged as a pseudogene. The CDR3 is made up of 15 amino acids. The CDR3 DNA is TGTGCCAGCAGCTCACACAGGGTAGTGAATTCACCCCTCCACTTT. Translating it yields CASSSHRVVNSPLHF.

A single count supports this clonotype. A read error may be the cause here, since a much bigger clone is one base away. The chain carries TRBV28 and TRBJ2-2, with D perhaps matching TRBD1 (5 bases). Trimming left V 5 bases short and J 7 bases short, with 11 bases between. The CDR3 length is 13 residues. Germline V gene sequence: CDR1 MDHEN, CDR2 SYDVKM. CDR3 residues: CASSVRVVGELFF. The DNA for the CDR3 is TGTGCCAGCAGTGTCAGGGTTGTCGGGGAGCTGTTTTTT.

This chain uses TRBV20-1 with TRBJ2-7; D uncertain. The CDR3 spans 14 residues. Germline CDR1 and CDR2: DFQATT and SNEGSKA (reference sequence). V dropped 0 bases and J dropped 1 base, with 10 bases sitting between them. CDR3 region: CSARDFRESYEQYF. Here the CDR3 DNA reads TGCAGTGCTAGAGATTTTAGAGAATCCTACGAGCAGTACTTC.

This clonotype was detected ten times or more. The chain couples TRBV29-1 to TRBJ1-5; D is unresolved. V lost 7 bases and J 1 base, leaving 14 bases between the germline ends. The CDR3 has 14 residues. Germline V gene data show CDR1 as SQVTM and CDR2 as ANQGSEA. CDR3 amino acids: CSALGGGSNQPQHF. The CDR3 nucleotides are TGCAGCGCCCTAGGAGGAGGCAGCAATCAGCCCCAGCATTTT. Variable domain in full (rest from reference TRBV29-1 and TRBJ1-5): SAVISQKPSRDICQRGTSLTIQCQVDSQVTMMFWYRQQPGQSLTLIATANQGSEATYESGFVIDKFPISRPNLTFSTLTVSNMSPEDSSIYLCSALGGGSNQPQHFGDGTRLSIL.